The clone carrying this T cell receptor (beta chain) was found many times. This record comes from a study of spatial heterogeneity in lung cancer. One entry per CDR3 protein results from TCRdb running MiXCR on the 5' RACE reads. The table has 20,000 to 25,000 distinct CDR3 sequences, 4.6% seen once. V was shortened by 6 bases and J by 5 bases, with 16 bases between the two germline ends. Germline V gives CDR1 MNHNS, CDR2 SASEGT. The CDR3 length is 14 residues. Described time point: sample taken at primary tumor resection. Unsorted whole RNA samples from tumor, nontumor lung or frozen PBMC were sequenced.

This sequence originates from a male donor with early-stage non-small cell lung cancer. This material consisted of PBMCs, taken at surgery. The chain uses TRBV6-1 and TRBJ1-1, with D possibly TRBD1 on 5 matching bases. CDR3 nucleotides: TGTGCCAGCAGCCTGGGGGGGGGTAAAACTGAAGCTTTCTTT. Protein product: CASSLGGGKTEAFF.